This is a list of T cell receptor beta chains from one sample in a study of T cell changes during pregnancy in multiple sclerosis. The protocol was immunoSEQ multiplex PCR, while the TCRdb copy is restricted to in-frame clones and leaves out a portion. The table records about 67,000 clones, approximately 90% of them present only once. Sequencing used peripheral blood, obtained in the second trimester of pregnancy. These receptors were obtained from a female donor with multiple sclerosis, enrolled in a pregnancy study. CDR3s include the opening cysteine and the closing phenylalanine or tryptophan. A D gene is named only where the DNA matches it firmly. The size of a clone is reported for some rows only, either as once, few or many, or as a class for expanded clones.

j_call	clone_size	d_call	v_call	cdr3_aa	cdr3_nt
TRBJ2-5	NA	NA	TRBV5-3	CARSSKSNDSQETQYF	TGTGCCAGAAGCTCTAAATCCAATGACAGCCAAGAGACCCAGTACTTC
TRBJ1-1	NA	NA	TRBV4-2	CASSQDPRGIMNTEAFF	TGTGCCAGCAGCCAAGACCCCAGGGGAATCATGAACACTGAAGCTTTCTTT
TRBJ2-1	NA	NA	TRBV6-1	CASSEGTSFRHEQFF	TGTGCCAGCAGTGAGGGGACAAGTTTTAGGCATGAGCAGTTCTTC
TRBJ1-3	NA	TRBD1	TRBV10-3	CAISETGGMSGNTIYF	TGTGCCATCAGCGAGACAGGGGGGATGAGTGGAAACACCATATATTTT
TRBJ1-1	medium-sized	NA	TRBV7-9	CASSDPWATEAFF	TGTGCCAGCAGTGACCCTTGGGCCACTGAAGCTTTCTTT
TRBJ1-6	NA	NA	TRBV5-6	CASSSSAGTGGNPLHF	TGTGCCAGCAGCTCATCCGCCGGGACTGGGGGTAACCCCCTCCACTTT
TRBJ1-1	NA	TRBD1	TRBV6-1	CASRITGGGTEAFF	TGTGCCAGCAGGATTACAGGGGGCGGCACTGAAGCTTTCTTT
TRBJ1-4	NA	TRBD1	TRBV7-2	CASSPTGTANEKLFF	TGTGCCAGCAGCCCCACCGGGACAGCTAATGAAAAACTGTTTTTT
TRBJ1-2	NA	NA	TRBV6-5	CASSYSRRDYGYTF	TGTGCCAGCAGTTACTCGAGGCGGGACTATGGCTACACCTTC
TRBJ2-7	NA	TRBD2	TRBV2	CASSEGLAGFYEQYF	TGTGCCAGCAGTGAGGGACTAGCGGGGTTCTACGAGCAGTACTTC
TRBJ1-1	NA	NA	TRBV29-1	CSVELGAGGTEAFF	TGCAGCGTTGAACTGGGGGCGGGTGGCACTGAAGCTTTCTTT
TRBJ1-1	NA	NA	TRBV5-1	CASSPSMNTEAFF	TGCGCCAGCAGCCCCAGTATGAACACTGAAGCTTTCTTT
TRBJ2-4	NA	TRBD1	TRBV7-9	CASSPRQGTKNIQYF	TGTGCCAGCAGCCCCAGACAGGGAACCAAAAACATTCAGTACTTC
TRBJ2-7	NA	NA	TRBV7-9	CASSFGTTGAISYEQYF	TGTGCCAGCAGCTTCGGGACGACAGGAGCTATCTCCTACGAGCAGTACTTC
TRBJ1-2	NA	TRBD1	TRBV7-2	CASSLEPGQGLNRYTF	TGTGCCAGCAGCTTAGAGCCGGGACAGGGGTTAAATCGCTACACCTTC
TRBJ1-1	NA	NA	TRBV9	CASSVLAHTEAFF	TGTGCCAGCAGCGTATTAGCCCACACTGAAGCTTTCTTT
TRBJ1-1	NA	NA	TRBV21-1	CASSKPLKRGRRTEAFF	TGTGCCAGCAGCAAACCTCTTAAAAGGGGGCGCCGGACTGAAGCTTTCTTT
TRBJ1-4	NA	TRBD1	TRBV19	CASGLPGQKNEKLFF	TGTGCCAGTGGACTTCCGGGACAGAAGAATGAAAAACTGTTTTTT
TRBJ1-2	NA	NA	TRBV29-1	CSVEFGRRANYGYTF	TGCAGCGTTGAATTCGGTCGCAGGGCTAACTATGGCTACACCTTC
TRBJ1-2	NA	NA	TRBV4-2	CASSQGSADNYGYTF	TGTGCCAGCAGCCAAGGGTCGGCGGATAACTATGGCTACACCTTC
TRBJ2-2	NA	NA	TRBV5-6	CASSRTSGRITNTGELFF	TGTGCCAGCAGCCGGACATCAGGGCGTATAACGAACACCGGGGAGCTGTTTTTT
TRBJ2-7	NA	NA	TRBV11-3	CASSFVAASEQYF	TGTGCCAGCAGCTTTGTAGCGGCTTCCGAGCAGTACTTC
TRBJ1-1	NA	NA	TRBV11-1	CASFNGGKFSKWTEAFF	TGTGCCAGTTTTAATGGGGGGAAATTTAGTAAGTGGACTGAAGCTTTCTTT
TRBJ2-6	NA	NA	TRBV2	CANRHLQSSGANVLTF	TGTGCCAACCGACACCTCCAGAGCTCTGGGGCCAACGTCCTGACTTTC
TRBJ2-3	once	TRBD1	TRBV19	CASSVPYRGQATDTQYF	TGTGCCAGTAGTGTACCGTATCGGGGACAGGCCACAGATACGCAGTATTTT
TRBJ2-7	NA	NA	TRBV9	CASSELAFPYEQYF	TGTGCCAGCAGCGAGTTAGCATTCCCTTACGAGCAGTACTTC
TRBJ1-4	few	TRBD1	TRBV6-5	CASSPTGKGLFF	TGTGCCAGCAGTCCGACAGGGAAAGGGCTGTTTTTT
TRBJ2-3	NA	TRBD2	TRBV5-1	CASSLAVAGFTDTQYF	TGCGCCAGCAGCTTGGCGGTAGCGGGGTTCACAGATACGCAGTATTTT
TRBJ2-3	NA	TRBD2	TRBV5-6	CASSRSGGSTDTQYF	TGTGCCAGCAGCCGCAGCGGGGGAAGCACAGATACGCAGTATTTT
TRBJ2-7	NA	NA	TRBV29-1	CSVEDGGGPRYF	TGCAGCGTTGAAGATGGTGGAGGCCCCAGGTACTTC
TRBJ1-1	few	NA	TRBV27	CASSINRDTEAFF	TGTGCCAGCAGCATCAACAGGGACACTGAAGCTTTCTTT
TRBJ2-3	NA	NA	TRBV19	CASSIDRGRGMVTDTQYF	TGTGCCAGTAGTATAGACAGGGGAAGGGGAATGGTCACAGATACGCAGTATTTT
TRBJ2-1	NA	TRBD2	TRBV4-2	CASSQDHSGGFYNEQFF	TGTGCCAGCAGCCAAGATCACAGCGGGGGGTTCTACAATGAGCAGTTCTTC
TRBJ1-1	NA	TRBD1	TRBV10-3	CAISGRGTGNNEAFF	TGTGCCATCAGTGGACGTGGGACAGGGAACAATGAAGCTTTCTTT
TRBJ1-4	NA	TRBD1	TRBV25-1	CASSGTGTNEKLFF	TGTGCCAGCAGTGGGACAGGGACTAATGAAAAACTGTTTTTT
TRBJ2-7	NA	NA	TRBV5-1	CASSLGTAEYEQYF	TGCGCCAGCAGCTTGGGGACAGCGGAATACGAGCAGTACTTC
TRBJ2-5	NA	TRBD2	TRBV27	CASSNRLAEETQYF	TGTGCCAGCAGCAATAGACTAGCCGAGGAGACCCAGTACTTC
TRBJ2-2	NA	NA	TRBV6-1	CAIYRDYTGELFF	TGTGCCATATACCGGGACTACACCGGGGAGCTGTTTTTT
TRBJ2-7	NA	TRBD1	TRBV19	CASGTGAYEQYF	TGTGCCAGTGGGACAGGGGCCTACGAGCAGTACTTC
TRBJ2-5	NA	TRBD2	TRBV7-9	CASSPRGLAGETQYF	TGTGCCAGCAGCCCGAGGGGACTAGCTGGAGAGACCCAGTACTTC
TRBJ2-2	NA	NA	TRBV19	CASTPRTTGINGELFF	TGTGCCAGTACCCCCAGGACCACGGGAATTAATGGGGAGCTGTTTTTT
TRBJ2-5	NA	TRBD1	TRBV7-9	CASSLGTGIRETQYF	TGTGCCAGCAGCTTAGGGACAGGGATTCGAGAGACCCAGTACTTC
TRBJ2-7	NA	NA	TRBV12-5	CASTKDIGAVGF	TGTGCTAGTACCAAGGACATCGGAGCAGTCGGCTTC
TRBJ1-2	NA	TRBD1	TRBV6-6	CASSYSDRTGVNGYTF	TGTGCCAGCAGTTACTCGGACAGGACAGGGGTAAATGGCTACACCTTC
TRBJ1-1	NA	NA	TRBV10-3	CATTRGAENTEAFF	TGTGCCACCACTCGGGGGGCCGAGAACACTGAAGCTTTCTTT
TRBJ1-5	NA	NA	TRBV6-1	CASREVLGGQPQHF	TGTGCCAGCAGAGAGGTCCTGGGCGGGCAGCCCCAGCATTTT
TRBJ2-2	once	NA	TRBV18	CASSPPNGRSAGELFF	TGTGCCAGCTCACCCCCAAATGGCAGGTCCGCAGGGGAGCTGTTTTTT
TRBJ2-2	NA	TRBD2	TRBV28	CASSLFDLAGGPGELFF	TGTGCCAGCAGTTTATTCGACTTAGCGGGAGGACCCGGGGAGCTGTTTTTT
TRBJ1-2	few	NA	TRBV11-1	CASRPGTEYGYTF	TGTGCCAGCAGACCCGGGACTGAGTATGGCTACACCTTC
TRBJ1-1	NA	NA	TRBV27	CASLQGGTNRGNTEAFF	TGTGCCAGCCTCCAGGGCGGGACTAACCGGGGGAACACTGAAGCTTTCTTT